This T cell receptor (beta chain) was observed in a study of T cell responses to AZD1222 COVID-19 vaccine (dated by TCRdb to about 2021). Regarding the complete study: AZD1222 recipients given second doses at about 4 weeks or at about 12 weeks were pooled, since spike-specific TCR depth and breadth were not found to differ between the two schedules. Trial participants were enrolled by age into 18-55, 56-69 and 70-plus year subgroups, with around 140, 26 and 57 TCR-sequenced participants respectively. A total of 240 or so trial participants underwent TCR sequencing, of whom 200 to 220 had received two doses of AZD1222 and some 25 had received two doses of the MenACWY control vaccine.

The time point label of this sample denotes: baseline before first vaccination. The vaccinee samples were drawn from two UK trials, COV001 and COV002, one of which was a single-blind randomized controlled phase 2/3 trial testing AZD1222 (ChAdOx1 nCoV-19) in healthy adults. For TCRbeta chain sequencing, PBMC samples were collected from trial participants at day 0 and at day 28 after the second dose. Remarks on this clone: The antigen this receptor binds is unknown. No base qualities exist here, and no much larger clone lies one base off it.

The CDR3 regions of human TCRbeta chains were analyzed by immunosequencing. Regarding the original processing steps: TCRs in the repertoires were matched against a reference library of SARS-CoV-2-specific TCRs that had been generated with the MIRA antigen-specificity platform. Breadth was defined as the fraction of unique TCRs that were SARS-CoV-2-associated, and depth was defined as the fraction of total T cells that were SARS-CoV-2-associated. Using the MIRA data, each spike-specific TCR was assigned both to the spike region to which the TCR was reactive and to a CD4 or CD8 class. Log10-transformed breadth and depth values were compared by one-way ANOVA with Sidak's multiple comparisons tests. TCRdb limited this immuneACCESS table to in-frame rearrangements with V and J called. A share of clones is missing; checked studies link under half to unresolved V genes, and the rest is unexplained. V and J calls and clone size come straight from that table; D and trimming were deduced from the DNA. The sample table contains about 150,000 clones; only one count was recorded for 90% of them. Clones ranked in the top ten supply about 19% of the sample.

General study outcomes and caveats: Reportedly, almost half of the unique spike-specific TCRs recognized epitopes lying outside the regions that are mutated in the B.1.351 and B.1.1.7 variants. After two AZD1222 doses, both the breadth and the depth of spike-specific TCRs were significantly higher than at day 0 and than in MenACWY recipients. No day 14 peak-response samples were available, so repertoires were characterized only after the peak T cell response. In the small 56-69-year group, the increase in depth fell short of significance, most likely because of low power. Conclusions about previously exposed vaccinees are limited because only five or six AZD1222 recipients were SARS-CoV-2 seropositive at baseline. The vaccine-associated CD4 TCRs covered the entire spike protein, and the dominant responses fell in regions 160-218 and 743-854. Participants were mostly white British, with more females than males. The authors suggested clonal diversity may have been underestimated.

This receptor was obtained from an adult in good health. Sequencing was performed on peripheral blood, taken on day 0 of AZD1222 vaccination.

The CDR3 protein is CASREGGQNTGELFF. The nucleotide sequence is given as TGTGCCAGCAGAGAAGGGGGACAGAACACCGGGGAGCTGTTTTTT. The sequence links TRBV7-9 to TRBJ2-2; the D segment could be TRBD1, given 6 matching bases. From the germline V gene (reference sequence), CDR1 is SEHNR and CDR2 is FQNEAQ. Trimming at the junction amounts to 6 bases on V and 1 base on J, and the germline ends lie 12 bases apart. Spanning cysteine to phenylalanine, the CDR3 consists of 15 amino acids. CDR3 DNA is the only sequence kept; it has 45 bases, read in frame from the first base.